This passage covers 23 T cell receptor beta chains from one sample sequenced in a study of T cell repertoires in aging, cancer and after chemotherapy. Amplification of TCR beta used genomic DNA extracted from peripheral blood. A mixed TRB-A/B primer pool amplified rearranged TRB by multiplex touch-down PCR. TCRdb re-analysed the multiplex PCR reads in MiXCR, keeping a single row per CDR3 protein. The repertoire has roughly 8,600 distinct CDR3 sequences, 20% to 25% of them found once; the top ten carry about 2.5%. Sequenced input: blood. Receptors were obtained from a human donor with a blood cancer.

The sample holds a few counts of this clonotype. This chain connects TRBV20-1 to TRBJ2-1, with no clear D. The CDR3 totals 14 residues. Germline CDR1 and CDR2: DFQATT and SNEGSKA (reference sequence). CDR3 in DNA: TGCAGCATCTGTAGCAGGCCCCCCTACAATGAGCAGTTCTTC. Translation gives CSICSRPPYNEQFF.

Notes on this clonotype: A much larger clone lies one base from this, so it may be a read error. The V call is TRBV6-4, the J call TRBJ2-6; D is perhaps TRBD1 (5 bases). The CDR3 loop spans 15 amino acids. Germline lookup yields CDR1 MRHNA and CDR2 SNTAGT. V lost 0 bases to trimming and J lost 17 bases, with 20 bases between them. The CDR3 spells CASSDSPGSANSLTF. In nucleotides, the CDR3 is TGTGCCAGCAGTGACTCGCCAGGGTCAGCTAATTCGTTGACTTTC.

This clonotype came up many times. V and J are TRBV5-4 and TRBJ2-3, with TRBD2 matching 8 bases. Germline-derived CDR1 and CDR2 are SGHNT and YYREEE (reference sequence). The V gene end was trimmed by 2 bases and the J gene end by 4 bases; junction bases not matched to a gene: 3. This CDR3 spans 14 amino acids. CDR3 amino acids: CASSFGAGADTQYF. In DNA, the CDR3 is TGTGCCAGCAGCTTCGGAGCGGGGGCAGATACGCAGTATTTT.

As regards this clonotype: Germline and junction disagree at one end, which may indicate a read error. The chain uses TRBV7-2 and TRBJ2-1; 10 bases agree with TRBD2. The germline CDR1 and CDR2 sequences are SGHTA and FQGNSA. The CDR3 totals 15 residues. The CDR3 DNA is TGTGCCAGCTGCCAGCGGGGGGGCCGCTACAATGATCAGTTCTTC. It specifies CASCQRGGRYNDQFF.

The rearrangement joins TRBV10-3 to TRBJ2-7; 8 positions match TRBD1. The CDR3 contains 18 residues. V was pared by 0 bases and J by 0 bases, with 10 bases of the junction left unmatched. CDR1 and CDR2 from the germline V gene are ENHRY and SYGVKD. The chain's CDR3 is CAISESWDRPGSSYEQYF. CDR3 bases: TGTGCCATCAGTGAGTCGTGGGACAGGCCCGGGTCCTCCTACGAGCAGTACTTC.

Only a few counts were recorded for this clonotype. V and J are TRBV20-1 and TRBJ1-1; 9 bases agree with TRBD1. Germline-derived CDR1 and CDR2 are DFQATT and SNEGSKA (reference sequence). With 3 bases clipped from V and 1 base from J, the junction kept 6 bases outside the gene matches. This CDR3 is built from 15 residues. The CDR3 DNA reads TGCAGTGCTAGTGCCGGGACAGGGCCGAACACTGAAGCTTTCTTT. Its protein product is CSASAGTGPNTEAFF.

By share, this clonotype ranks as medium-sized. The CDR3 is CASSLVRTSGYNEQFF. CDR3 in DNA: TGTGCCAGCAGCTTAGTCCGGACTAGCGGGTACAATGAGCAGTTCTTC. V usage is TRBV7-9 and J usage is TRBJ2-1; 11 bases are a match to TRBD2. Unmatched junction bases numbered 3, after V lost 1 base and J lost 4 bases. This CDR3 spans 16 amino acids. Germline V CDR1 and CDR2: SEHNR, FQNEAQ (reference sequence).

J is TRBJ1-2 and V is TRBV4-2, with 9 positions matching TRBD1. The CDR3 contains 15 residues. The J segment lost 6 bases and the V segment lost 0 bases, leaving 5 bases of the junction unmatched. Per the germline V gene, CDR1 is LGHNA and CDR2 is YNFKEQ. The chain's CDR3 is CASSQDLQGANGYTF. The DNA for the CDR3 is TGTGCCAGCAGCCAAGATTTACAGGGGGCGAATGGCTACACCTTC.

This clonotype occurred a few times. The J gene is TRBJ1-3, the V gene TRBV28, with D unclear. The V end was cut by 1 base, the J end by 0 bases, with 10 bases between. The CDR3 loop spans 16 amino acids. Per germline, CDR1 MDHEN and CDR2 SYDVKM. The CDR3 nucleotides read TGTGCCAGCAGTTTATTTGGCAAAAGCTCTGGAAACACCATATATTTT. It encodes CASSLFGKSSGNTIYF.

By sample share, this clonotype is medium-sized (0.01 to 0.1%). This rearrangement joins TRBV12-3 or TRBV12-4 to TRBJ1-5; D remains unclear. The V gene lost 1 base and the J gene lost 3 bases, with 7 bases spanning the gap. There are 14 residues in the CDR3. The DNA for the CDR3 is TGTGCCAGCAGTTTAGTACAATCCAATCAGCCCCAGCATTTT. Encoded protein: CASSLVQSNQPQHF.

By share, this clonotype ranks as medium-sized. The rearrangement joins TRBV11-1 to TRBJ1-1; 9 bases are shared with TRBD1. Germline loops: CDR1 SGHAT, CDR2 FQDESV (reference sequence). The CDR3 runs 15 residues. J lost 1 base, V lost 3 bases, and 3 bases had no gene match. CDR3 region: CASSLMTGGNTEAFF. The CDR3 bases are TGTGCCAGCAGCTTGATGACAGGGGGGAACACTGAAGCTTTCTTT.

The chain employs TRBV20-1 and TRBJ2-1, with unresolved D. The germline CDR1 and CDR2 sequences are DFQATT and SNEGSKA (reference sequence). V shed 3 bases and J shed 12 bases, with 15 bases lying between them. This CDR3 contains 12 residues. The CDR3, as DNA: TGCAGTGCTAGGGCCGGGCCCTCGCCGCAGTTCTTC. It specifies CSARAGPSPQFF.

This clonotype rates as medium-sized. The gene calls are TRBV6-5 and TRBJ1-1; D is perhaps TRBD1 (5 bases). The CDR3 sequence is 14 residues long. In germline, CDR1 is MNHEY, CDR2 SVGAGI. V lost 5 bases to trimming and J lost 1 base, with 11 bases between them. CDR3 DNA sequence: TGTGCCAGCAGTCCGGGCGGGGGGAACACTGAAGCTTTCTTT. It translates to CASSPGGGNTEAFF.

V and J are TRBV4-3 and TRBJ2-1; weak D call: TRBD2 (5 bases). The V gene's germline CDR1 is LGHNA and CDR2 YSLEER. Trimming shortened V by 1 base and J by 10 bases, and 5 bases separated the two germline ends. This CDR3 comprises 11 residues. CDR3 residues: CASSQGLEQFF. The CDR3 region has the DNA TGCGCCAGCAGCCAAGGACTAGAGCAGTTCTTC.

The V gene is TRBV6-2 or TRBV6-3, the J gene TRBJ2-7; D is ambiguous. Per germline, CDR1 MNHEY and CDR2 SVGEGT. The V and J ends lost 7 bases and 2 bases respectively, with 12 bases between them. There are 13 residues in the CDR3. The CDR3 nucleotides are TGTGCCAGCACCCAAACCTTCACCTACGAGCAGTACTTC. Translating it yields CASTQTFTYEQYF.

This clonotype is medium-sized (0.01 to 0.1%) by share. The CDR3 protein is CASSRLWGNTGELFF. The CDR3 DNA sequence: TGTGCCAGCAGCCGATTGTGGGGTAACACCGGGGAGCTGTTTTTT. The chain couples TRBV7-2 to TRBJ2-2; D not certain. Trimming took 5 bases from V and 2 from J, leaving 12 bases between them. Germline values: CDR1 SGHTA, CDR2 FQGNSA. CDR3 size: 15 residues.

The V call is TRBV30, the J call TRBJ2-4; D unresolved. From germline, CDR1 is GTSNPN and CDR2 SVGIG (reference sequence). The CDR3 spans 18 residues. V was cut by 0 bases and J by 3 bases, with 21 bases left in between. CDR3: CAWSVETDYVPVKNIQYF. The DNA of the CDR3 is TGTGCCTGGAGTGTAGAGACCGATTACGTCCCCGTCAAAAACATTCAGTACTTC. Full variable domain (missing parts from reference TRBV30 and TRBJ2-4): SQTIHQWPATLVQPVGSPLSLECTVEGTSNPNLYWYRQAAGRGLQLLFYSVGIGQISSEVPQNLSASRPQDRQFILSSKKLLLSDSGFYLCAWSVETDYVPVKNIQYFGAGTRLSVL.

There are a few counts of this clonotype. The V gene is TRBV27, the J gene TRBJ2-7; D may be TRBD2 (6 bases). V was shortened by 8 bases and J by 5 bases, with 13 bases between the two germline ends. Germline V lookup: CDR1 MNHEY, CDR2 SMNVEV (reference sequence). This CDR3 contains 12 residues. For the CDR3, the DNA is TGTGCCAGCGGGGGGATTTGGCACGAGCAGTACTTC. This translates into CASGGIWHEQYF.

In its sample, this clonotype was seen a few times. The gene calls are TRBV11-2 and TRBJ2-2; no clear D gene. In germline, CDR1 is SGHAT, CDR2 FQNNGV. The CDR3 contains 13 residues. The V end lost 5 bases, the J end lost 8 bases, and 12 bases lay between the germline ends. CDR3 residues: CASSPPGVGELFF. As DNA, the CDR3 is TGTGCCAGCAGCCCCCCTGGCGTAGGGGAGCTGTTTTTT.

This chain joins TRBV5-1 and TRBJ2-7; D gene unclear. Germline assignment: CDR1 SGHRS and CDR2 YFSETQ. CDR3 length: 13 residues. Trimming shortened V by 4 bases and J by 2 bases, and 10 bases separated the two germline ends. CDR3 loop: CASSPESAYEQYF. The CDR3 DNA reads TGCGCCAGCAGCCCGGAGAGCGCCTACGAGCAGTACTTC.

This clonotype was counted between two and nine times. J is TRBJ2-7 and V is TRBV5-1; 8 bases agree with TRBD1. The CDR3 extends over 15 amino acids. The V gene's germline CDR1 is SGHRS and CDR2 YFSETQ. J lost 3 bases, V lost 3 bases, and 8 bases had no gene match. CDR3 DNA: TGCGCCAGCAGCTCCGCCGGGACAGGATTCTACGAGCAGTACTTC. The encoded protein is CASSSAGTGFYEQYF.

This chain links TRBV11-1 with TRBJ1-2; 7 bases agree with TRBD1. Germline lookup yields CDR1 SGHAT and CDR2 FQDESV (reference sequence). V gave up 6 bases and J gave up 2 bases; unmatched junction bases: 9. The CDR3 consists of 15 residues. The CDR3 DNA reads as TGTGCCAGCAGAGGTTTTAAGACAGGGAACTATGGCTACACCTTC. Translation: CASRGFKTGNYGYTF.

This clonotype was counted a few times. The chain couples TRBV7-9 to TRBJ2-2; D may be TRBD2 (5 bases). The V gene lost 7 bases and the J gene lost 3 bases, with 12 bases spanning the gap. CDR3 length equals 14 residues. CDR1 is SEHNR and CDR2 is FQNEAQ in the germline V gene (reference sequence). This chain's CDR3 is CASTPGFYTGELFF. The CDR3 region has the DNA TGTGCCAGCACCCCGGGGTTTTACACCGGGGAGCTGTTTTTT.